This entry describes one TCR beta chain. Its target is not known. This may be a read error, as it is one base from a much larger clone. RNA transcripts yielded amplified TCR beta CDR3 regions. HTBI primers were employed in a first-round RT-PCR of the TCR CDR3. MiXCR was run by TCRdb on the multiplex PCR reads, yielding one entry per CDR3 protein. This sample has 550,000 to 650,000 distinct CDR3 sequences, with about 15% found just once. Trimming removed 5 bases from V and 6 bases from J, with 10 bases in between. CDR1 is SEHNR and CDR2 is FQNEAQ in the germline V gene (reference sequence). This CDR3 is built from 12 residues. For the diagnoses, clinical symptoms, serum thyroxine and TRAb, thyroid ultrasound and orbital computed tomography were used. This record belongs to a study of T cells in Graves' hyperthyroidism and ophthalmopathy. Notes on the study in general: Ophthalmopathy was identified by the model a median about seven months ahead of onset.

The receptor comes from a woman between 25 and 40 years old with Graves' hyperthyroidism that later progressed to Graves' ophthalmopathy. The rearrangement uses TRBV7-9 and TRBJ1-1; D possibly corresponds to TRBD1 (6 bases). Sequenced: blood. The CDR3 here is CASSEDSPEAFF. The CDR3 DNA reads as TGTGCCAGCAGCGAGGACAGCCCTGAAGCTTTCTTT. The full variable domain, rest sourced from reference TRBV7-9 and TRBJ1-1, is DTGVSQNPRHKITKRGQNVTFRCDPISEHNRLYWYRQTLGQGPEFLTYFQNEAQLEKSRLLSDRFSAERPKGSFSTLEIQRTEQGDSAMYLCASSEDSPEAFFGQGTRLTVV.